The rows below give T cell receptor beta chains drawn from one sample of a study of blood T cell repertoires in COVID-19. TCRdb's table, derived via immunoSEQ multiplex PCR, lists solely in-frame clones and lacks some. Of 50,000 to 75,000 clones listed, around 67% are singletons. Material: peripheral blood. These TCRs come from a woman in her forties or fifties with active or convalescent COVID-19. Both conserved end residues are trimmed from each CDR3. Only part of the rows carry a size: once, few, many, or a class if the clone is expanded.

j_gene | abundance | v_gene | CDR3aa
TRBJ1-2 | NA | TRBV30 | AWVGQGGSYGYT
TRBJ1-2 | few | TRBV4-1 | ASSHMTGGLHYGYT
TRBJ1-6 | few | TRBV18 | ASSPSGVVGYNSPLH
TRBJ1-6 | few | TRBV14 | ASSQDSRGGSPLH
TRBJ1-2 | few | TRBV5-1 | ASSLEEPDVSGYT
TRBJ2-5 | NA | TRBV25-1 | ASGLAGIETQY
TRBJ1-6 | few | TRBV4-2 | ASSQAGGGENSPLH
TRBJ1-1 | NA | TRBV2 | ASSVRGRYTEAF
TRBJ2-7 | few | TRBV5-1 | ASSQRQGLGEQY
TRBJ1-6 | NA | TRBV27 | ASSLRAGLSYNSPLH
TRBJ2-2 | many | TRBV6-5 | ASGTANTGELF
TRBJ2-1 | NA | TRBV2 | ASSSLSWAGSYNEQF
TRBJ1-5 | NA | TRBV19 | ASSVRTVNSNQPQH
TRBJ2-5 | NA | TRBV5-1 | ASRIGQAMQETQY
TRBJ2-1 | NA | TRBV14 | ASRKQGVPYNEQF
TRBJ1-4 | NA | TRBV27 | ASSFFINEKLF
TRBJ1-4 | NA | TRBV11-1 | ASSARQGTREKLF
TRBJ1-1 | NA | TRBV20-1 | SASLAVGFMNTEAF
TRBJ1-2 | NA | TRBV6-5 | ASSPRTGRHGYT
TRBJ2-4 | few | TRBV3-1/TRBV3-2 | ASSPALAKNIQY
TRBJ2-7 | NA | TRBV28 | ASRTTWDRDYEQY
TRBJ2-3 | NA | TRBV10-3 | AISASTGASTDTQY
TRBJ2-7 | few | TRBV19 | ASSIDHRYYEQY
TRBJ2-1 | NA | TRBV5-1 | ASSLAGSYNEQF
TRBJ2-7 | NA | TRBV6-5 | ASNRIAGVSEQY
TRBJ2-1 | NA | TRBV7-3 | ASSLGAGDEQF
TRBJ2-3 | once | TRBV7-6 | ASNKGGGRRADTQY
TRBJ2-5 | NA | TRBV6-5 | ASSYQRGAGETQY
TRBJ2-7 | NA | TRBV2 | ASSESFLSYEQY
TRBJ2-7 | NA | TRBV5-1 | ASSLEGLGSYEQY
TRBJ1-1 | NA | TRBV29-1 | SVENQGWTNTEAF